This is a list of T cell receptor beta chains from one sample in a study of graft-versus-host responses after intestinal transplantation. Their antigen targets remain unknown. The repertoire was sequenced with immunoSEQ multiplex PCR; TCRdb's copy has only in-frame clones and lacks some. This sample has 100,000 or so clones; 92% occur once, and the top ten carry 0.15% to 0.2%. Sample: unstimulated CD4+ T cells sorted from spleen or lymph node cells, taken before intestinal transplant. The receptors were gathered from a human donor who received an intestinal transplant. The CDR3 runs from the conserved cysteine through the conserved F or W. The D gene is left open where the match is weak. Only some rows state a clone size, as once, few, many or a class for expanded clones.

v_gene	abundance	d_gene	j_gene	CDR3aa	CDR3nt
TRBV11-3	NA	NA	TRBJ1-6	CASSLRGGSPLHF	TGTGCCAGCAGCTTACGTGGAGGTTCACCCCTCCACTTT
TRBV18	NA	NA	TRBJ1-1	CASTITTRASGGNTEAFF	TGTGCCAGCACCATCACCACCAGGGCCAGTGGTGGGAACACTGAAGCTTTCTTT
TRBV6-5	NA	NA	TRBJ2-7	CASSYSSRGYYEQYF	TGTGCCAGCAGTTACTCGTCTAGGGGTTACTACGAGCAGTACTTC
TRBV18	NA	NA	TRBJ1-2	CASSPWDTLNYGYTF	TGTGCCAGCTCACCATGGGACACTCTCAACTATGGCTACACCTTC
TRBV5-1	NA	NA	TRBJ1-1	CASSLERDTEAFF	TGCGCCAGCAGCTTAGAGAGGGACACTGAAGCTTTCTTT
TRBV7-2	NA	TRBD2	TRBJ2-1	CASSLSGSGYNEQFF	TGTGCCAGCAGCTTGAGCGGGAGTGGATACAATGAGCAGTTCTTC
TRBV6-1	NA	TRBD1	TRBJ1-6	CASSESRIRDRRSSSYNSPLHF	TGTGCCAGCAGCGAATCACGAATCCGGGACAGAAGGAGTAGCTCCTATAATTCACCCCTCCACTTT
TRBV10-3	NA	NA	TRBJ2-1	CAISESAVPSDPQFF	TGTGCCATCAGTGAGTCGGCTGTTCCCAGCGATCCGCAGTTCTTC
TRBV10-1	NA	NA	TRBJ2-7	CASSEWRAQGSEQYF	TGCGCCAGCAGTGAGTGGAGGGCCCAAGGGTCCGAGCAGTACTTC
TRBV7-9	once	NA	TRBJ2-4	CASSFFPIGDIQYF	TGTGCCAGCAGCTTTTTTCCGATCGGGGACATTCAGTACTTC
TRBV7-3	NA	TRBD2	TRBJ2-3	CASSLTGTSGGQRTDTQYF	TGTGCCAGCAGCTTAACGGGGACTAGCGGGGGGCAACGCACAGATACGCAGTATTTT
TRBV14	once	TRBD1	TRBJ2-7	CASSHPGQGRSYEQYF	TGTGCCAGCAGCCACCCCGGACAGGGTCGTTCCTACGAGCAGTACTTC
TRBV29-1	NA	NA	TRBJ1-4	CSVETEGEKLFF	TGCAGCGTTGAAACAGAGGGAGAAAAACTGTTTTTT
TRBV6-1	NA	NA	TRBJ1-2	CASSERGSYGYTF	TGTGCCAGCAGTGAACGGGGGAGCTATGGCTACACCTTC
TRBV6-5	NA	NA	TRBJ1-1	CASSYLDKTEAFF	TGTGCCAGCAGTTACCTGGACAAAACTGAAGCTTTCTTT
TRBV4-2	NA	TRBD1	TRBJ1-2	CASSPQPGQGYYGYTF	TGTGCCAGCAGCCCCCAGCCAGGACAGGGGTACTATGGCTACACCTTC
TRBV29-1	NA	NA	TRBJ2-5	CSVVAPMGETQYF	TGCAGCGTAGTAGCGCCCATGGGAGAGACCCAGTACTTC
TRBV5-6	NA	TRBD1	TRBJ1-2	CASSSQRPGGAYYGYTF	TGTGCCAGCAGCTCCCAACGTCCAGGGGGCGCTTACTATGGCTACACCTTC
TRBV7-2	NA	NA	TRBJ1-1	CASSRLVTTGEAFF	TGTGCCAGCAGCCGACTGGTGACGACAGGAGAAGCTTTCTTT
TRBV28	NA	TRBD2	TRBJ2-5	CASSSIWAGGLETQYF	TGTGCCAGCAGCTCGATATGGGCGGGAGGACTCGAGACCCAGTACTTC
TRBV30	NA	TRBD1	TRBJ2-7	CARTGQGLNEQYF	TGTGCCCGCACGGGACAGGGGTTGAACGAGCAGTACTTC
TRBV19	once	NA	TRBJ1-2	CASSILRTNYGYTF	TGTGCCAGTAGTATTCTTCGTACTAACTATGGCTACACCTTC
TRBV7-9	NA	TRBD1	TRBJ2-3	CASRGQGDTQYF	TGTGCCAGCAGGGGACAGGGAGATACGCAGTATTTT
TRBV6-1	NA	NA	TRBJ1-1	CASRAWGGMNTEAFF	TGTGCCAGCAGGGCGTGGGGGGGAATGAACACTGAAGCTTTCTTT
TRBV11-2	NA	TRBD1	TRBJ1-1	CASSLTGATNTEAFF	TGTGCCAGCAGCCTGACAGGGGCTACGAACACTGAAGCTTTCTTT
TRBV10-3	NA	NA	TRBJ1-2	CAISATTGDYGYTF	TGTGCCATCAGTGCAACGACAGGAGACTATGGCTACACCTTC
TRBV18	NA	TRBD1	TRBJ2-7	CASSRDRGRLSEQYF	TGTGCCAGCTCCCGGGACAGGGGGAGGCTAAGCGAGCAGTACTTC